This T cell receptor beta chain was identified in a study of blood T cells in healthy people across ages. It was with a sample-barcoded 5' primer and a J-beta primer mix that a second PCR of about 6 to 12 cycles was run. Each TCR beta cDNA got a 12-nucleotide random molecular identifier. TCRdb recomputed calls from the 5' RACE reads with MiXCR, one row per CDR3 protein. The sample has 800,000 to 900,000 distinct CDR3 sequences; under 80% are singletons. Germline values: CDR1 MDHEN, CDR2 SYDVKM. The CDR3 has 20 residues. V lost 5 bases to trimming and J lost 3 bases; unmatched junction nucleotides: 10.

The rearrangement joins TRBV28 to TRBJ2-6, with TRBD2 identical over 16 bases. Sequencing was performed on blood. This clonotype originated in a man aged 25 to 40 in good health. The CDR3 reads CASSPPGLAGGLFGANVLTF. CDR3 nucleotide sequence: TGTGCCAGCAGTCCCCCGGGACTAGCGGGGGGGCTGTTTGGGGCCAACGTCCTGACTTTC.